The rows below give T cell receptor beta chains drawn from one sample of a study of cytomegalovirus exposure and HLA in healthy donors. Sequencing was performed with immunoSEQ multiplex PCR; in TCRdb, only in-frame clones are kept and a portion is missing. The sample has more than 55,000 clones; approximately 96% are singletons. The source material was PBMCs. The receptors shown here come from a young man in good health and CMV-seronegative. CDR3s include the opening cysteine and the closing phenylalanine or tryptophan. D genes are given only for firm matches. Rows give clone size only sometimes, using once, few, many, or a class for an expanded clone.

TRBD1	TRBJ1-1	once	TRBV6-5	TGTGCCACAAGGCTAAAACAGGGGAAAGCTTTCTTT	CATRLKQGKAFF
NA	TRBJ1-3	NA	TRBV4-3	TGCGCCAGCAGCCAAGATGGGCAGTATGTCTCTGGAAACACCATATATTTT	CASSQDGQYVSGNTIYF
NA	TRBJ1-1	NA	TRBV6-5	TGTGCCAGCAGTTTAAGGGAGGACACTGAAGCTTTCTTT	CASSLREDTEAFF
NA	TRBJ1-1	NA	TRBV7-9	TGTGCCAGCAGCTTAGGTTTGTCATTACGGTATGAAGCTTTCTTT	CASSLGLSLRYEAFF
NA	TRBJ1-1	NA	TRBV7-6	TGTGCCAGCAGCGTTCCAGGGAACACTGAAGCTTTCTTT	CASSVPGNTEAFF
NA	TRBJ2-2	once	TRBV28	TGTGCCAGCAGCACCTTACCAGACACCGGGGAGCTGTTTTTT	CASSTLPDTGELFF
TRBD1	TRBJ2-2	NA	TRBV6-6	TGTGCCAGCAGTTCCTCGAGGGGGCTATACACCGGGGAGCTGTTTTTT	CASSSSRGLYTGELFF
NA	TRBJ1-5	NA	TRBV5-6	TGTGCCAGCAGCTTGGCAAGAGGAGAACCCCAGCATTTT	CASSLARGEPQHF
NA	TRBJ2-3	NA	TRBV19	TGTGCCAGTAGTCCCCGCGGTAGCACAGATACGCAGTATTTT	CASSPRGSTDTQYF
NA	TRBJ2-5	NA	TRBV2	TGTGCCAGCAGTGAATTCGGCGGCACCACGTGGACCCAGTACTTC	CASSEFGGTTWTQYF
TRBD1	TRBJ1-1	NA	TRBV2	TGTGCCAGCAGGAGACGGGACAGGGGGGAGGGCACTGAAGCTTTCTTT	CASRRRDRGEGTEAFF
NA	TRBJ2-3	NA	TRBV11-3	TGTGCCAGCAGCTTAGGAGTGGTTACAGATACGCAGTATTTT	CASSLGVVTDTQYF
TRBD1	TRBJ2-7	NA	TRBV9	TGTGCCAGCAGCACCGGACAGGGCGAGCAGTACTTC	CASSTGQGEQYF
NA	TRBJ2-3	NA	TRBV5-5	TGTGCCAGCAGCTTTTTGGCAGGGGCCAGCACAGATACGCAGTATTTT	CASSFLAGASTDTQYF
TRBD1	TRBJ2-5	NA	TRBV2	TGTGCCCCCGGGGACAGGGGGCGCGAGACCCAGTACTTC	CAPGDRGRETQYF
TRBD1	TRBJ1-3	NA	TRBV5-4	TGTGCCAGCAGCGCAAACAGGGGGCAGGGTGGAAACACCATATATTTT	CASSANRGQGGNTIYF
TRBD2	TRBJ2-1	NA	TRBV5-4	TGTGCCAGCAGCTTGGGGGGGAGGGCCAATACCAATGAGCAGTTCTTC	CASSLGGRANTNEQFF
TRBD2	TRBJ2-1	NA	TRBV7-9	TGTGCCAGCAGCCTAAGCGGGGACCTTAATGGTGAGCAGTTCTTC	CASSLSGDLNGEQFF
NA	TRBJ1-1	NA	TRBV10-3	TGTGCCATCAGTGAGTCAGGTAAACAGGTTGTCACTGAAGCTTTCTTT	CAISESGKQVVTEAFF
NA	TRBJ2-1	NA	TRBV9	TGTGCCAGCAGCGTAGAATATTCCTACAATGAGCAGTTCTTC	CASSVEYSYNEQFF
NA	TRBJ2-2	NA	TRBV6-1	TGTGCCAGCACGAACAGGGACGACACCGGGGAGCTGTTTTTT	CASTNRDDTGELFF
TRBD1	TRBJ2-1	NA	TRBV7-9	TGTGCCAGCAGCCTGGGACAGTTATATGAGCAGTTCTTC	CASSLGQLYEQFF
TRBD1	TRBJ2-5	once	TRBV19	TGTGCCAGTAGTATAAGGGGACAGGGTCGAGAGACCCAGTACTTC	CASSIRGQGRETQYF
TRBD1	TRBJ1-2	NA	TRBV6-1	TGTGCCACCATGGACAGGAGCAACTATGGCTACACCTTC	CATMDRSNYGYTF
TRBD1	TRBJ1-3	NA	TRBV28	TGTGCCAGCAGTAACAGGGGTGCAAACACCATATATTTT	CASSNRGANTIYF
TRBD2	TRBJ2-1	NA	TRBV6-6	TGTGCCAGCAGCAAAGCGGGGGATGAGCAGTTCTTC	CASSKAGDEQFF
NA	TRBJ2-1	NA	TRBV20-1	TGCAGGAATCGGTGTTACAATGAGCAGTTCTTC	CRNRCYNEQFF
NA	TRBJ1-1	once	TRBV28	TGTGCCAGCAGCCAGGCGGGGGGCACTGAAGCTTTCTTT	CASSQAGGTEAFF
NA	TRBJ1-2	NA	TRBV19	TGTGCCAGTAGGTTAAAAGTGGGCAGCACTTCTGGCTACACCTTC	CASRLKVGSTSGYTF
TRBD2	TRBJ2-2	NA	TRBV13	TGTGCCAGCAGCTTAGAATCCCTAGCGGAAACCGGGGAGCTGTTTTTT	CASSLESLAETGELFF
NA	TRBJ2-6	once	TRBV27	TGTGCCAGCAGAACAGGGACTGGGGCCAACGTCCTGACTTTC	CASRTGTGANVLTF
NA	TRBJ2-1	NA	TRBV4-3	TGCGCCAGCAGCCAAGCAGGGTATGAGCAGTTCTTC	CASSQAGYEQFF
TRBD1	TRBJ2-7	NA	TRBV29-1	TGCAGCGTTGAATTCCCCGATGGAGACAGGGGTAACGAGCAGTACTTC	CSVEFPDGDRGNEQYF
NA	TRBJ2-3	NA	TRBV19	TGTGCCAGTAGTAAAGTGCGCGGGGGCACAGATACGCAGTATTTT	CASSKVRGGTDTQYF
TRBD1	TRBJ2-7	NA	TRBV7-8	TGTGCCAGCAGCCCATCGGGACAGGTATACGAGCAGTACTTC	CASSPSGQVYEQYF
NA	TRBJ1-2	once	TRBV7-6	TGTGCCAGCAGCCCCGGCGGACTCTACACCTTC	CASSPGGLYTF
NA	TRBJ2-5	NA	TRBV2	TGTGCCAGCAGTGATGCTCTTGCGGAGACCCAGTACTTC	CASSDALAETQYF
TRBD1	TRBJ1-1	NA	TRBV18	TGTGCCAGCTCACCACAAGGACAGGGGGTCGCTGAAGCTTTCTTT	CASSPQGQGVAEAFF
TRBD1	TRBJ2-1	NA	TRBV7-9	TGTGCCAGCAGCGAACTGGACAGGGGGCGCAATGAGCAGTTCTTC	CASSELDRGRNEQFF
TRBD2	TRBJ2-7	NA	TRBV7-9	TGTGCCAGCAGCCTAGGACTAGCGGGAGGGCCAGTACACGAGCAGTACTTC	CASSLGLAGGPVHEQYF
NA	TRBJ1-2	NA	TRBV5-4	TGTGCCAGCAGCTCCCGGGACTATGGCTACACCTTC	CASSSRDYGYTF
TRBD1	TRBJ2-7	once	TRBV29-1	TGCAGCGTGCGGGGACAGGGTATTACCTACGAGCAGTACTTC	CSVRGQGITYEQYF
NA	TRBJ2-3	NA	TRBV7-2	TGTGCCAGCAGCTCCGACCCCGGAGTAGATACGCAGTATTTT	CASSSDPGVDTQYF
NA	TRBJ1-5	NA	TRBV5-6	TGTGCCAGCAGCCTCGACAGGAGCAATCAGCCCCAGCATTTT	CASSLDRSNQPQHF
TRBD1	TRBJ1-5	NA	TRBV6-5	TGTGCCAGCAGAGGGGGGACAGGGGGAAATCAGCCCCAGCATTTT	CASRGGTGGNQPQHF
NA	TRBJ2-6	NA	TRBV19	TGTGCCAGTACCTGGGGGCTCTCCGTCCTGACTTTC	CASTWGLSVLTF
TRBD2	TRBJ2-2	NA	TRBV4-1	TGCGCCAGCAGCCGGGGACGACTAGCGGGAGTGACCGGGGAGCTGTTTTTT	CASSRGRLAGVTGELFF
NA	TRBJ1-5	NA	TRBV19	TGTGCCAGTAGTATGGGGCAGGTCGGCGGTCAGCCCCAGCATTTT	CASSMGQVGGQPQHF
TRBD2	TRBJ2-7	NA	TRBV28	TGTGCCAGCAGTTTGTCTAGCGGGGTCCTCTACGAGCAGTACTTC	CASSLSSGVLYEQYF
TRBD1	TRBJ2-3	NA	TRBV10-1	TGCGCCAGCAGCCGATCCCCTACAGGGGCAGATACGCAGTATTTT	CASSRSPTGADTQYF
NA	TRBJ2-2	NA	TRBV6-6	TGTGCCAGCAGCTCTATACGCACCTCGAACACCGGGGAGCTGTTTTTT	CASSSIRTSNTGELFF
NA	TRBJ2-1	NA	TRBV29-1	TGCAGCGCCGTTTTAGACTATGAGCAGTTCTTC	CSAVLDYEQFF
TRBD2	TRBJ2-1	NA	TRBV2	TGTGCCAGCAGACTACCGAGGACTAGCGGGGGGGGATCCTACAATGAGCAGTTCTTC	CASRLPRTSGGGSYNEQFF
NA	TRBJ2-3	NA	TRBV29-1	TGCAGCGCTGGGGGGGGCAACACAGATACGCAGTATTTT	CSAGGGNTDTQYF
TRBD2	TRBJ2-1	NA	TRBV28	TGTGCCAGCAGTTTATGGGGTGGGGGAGGGGTGAATGAGCAGTTCTTC	CASSLWGGGGVNEQFF
TRBD1	TRBJ2-7	NA	TRBV5-1	TGCGCCAGCAGACCACAGGGGAAAGGCTACGAGCAGTACTTC	CASRPQGKGYEQYF
TRBD2	TRBJ2-3	few	TRBV6-1	TGTGCCAGCAGTGAAGTAGCGGGAGCCACAGATACGCAGTATTTT	CASSEVAGATDTQYF